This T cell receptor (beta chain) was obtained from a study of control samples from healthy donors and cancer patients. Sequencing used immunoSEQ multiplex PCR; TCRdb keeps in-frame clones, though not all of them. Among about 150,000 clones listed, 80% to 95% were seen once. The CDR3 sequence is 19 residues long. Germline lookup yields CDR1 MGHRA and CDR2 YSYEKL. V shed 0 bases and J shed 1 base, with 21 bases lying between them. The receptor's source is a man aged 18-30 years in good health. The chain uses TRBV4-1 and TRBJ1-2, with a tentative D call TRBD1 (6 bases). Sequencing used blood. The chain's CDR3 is CASSQDVRRGGPLNYGYTF. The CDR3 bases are TGCGCCAGCAGCCAAGATGTTCGCCGTGGGGGGCCACTTAACTATGGCTACACCTTC.